The entry below describes one TCR beta chain. The CDR3 is 14 amino acids. The ends lost 5 bases at V and 3 bases at J; junction bases unmatched: 6. This sample was included in a study of blood T cells in healthy people across ages. Isolating PBMCs gave at least 6.5 million of these cells per sample. Using a J-beta primer mix together with a sample-barcoded 5' primer, a second PCR was run for roughly 6 to 12 cycles. TCRdb processed the 5' RACE reads anew with MiXCR; each CDR3 protein has one entry. The sample shows 1.2 million to 1.5 million distinct CDR3 sequences, almost 60% of them seen only once. The chain links TRBV12-3 or TRBV12-4 to TRBJ2-7; 8 bases fit TRBD1. This clonotype was obtained from a man aged 18-30 years in good health. The specimen sequenced was blood. In DNA, the CDR3 is TGTGCCAGCAGTATTGGACAGGGAGGCTACGAGCAGTACTTC. It codes for CASSIGQGGYEQYF.